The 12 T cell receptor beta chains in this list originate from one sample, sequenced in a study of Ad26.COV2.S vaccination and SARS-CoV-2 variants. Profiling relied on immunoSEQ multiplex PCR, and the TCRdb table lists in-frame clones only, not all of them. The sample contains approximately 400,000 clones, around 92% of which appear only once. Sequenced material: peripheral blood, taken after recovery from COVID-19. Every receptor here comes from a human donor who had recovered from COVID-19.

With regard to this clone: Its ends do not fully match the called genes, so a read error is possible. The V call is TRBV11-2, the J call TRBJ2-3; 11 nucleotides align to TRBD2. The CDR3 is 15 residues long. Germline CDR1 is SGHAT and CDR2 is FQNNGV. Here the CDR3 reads CASSSRLAGSGGTHF. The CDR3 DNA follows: TGTGCCAGCAGCTCGAGACTAGCGGGGAGCGGGGGAACCCATTTT.

The CDR3 reads CASRGDMGMNTEAFF. The DNA for the CDR3 is TGTGCCAGCAGAGGGGATATGGGAATGAACACTGAAGCTTTCTTT. The chain has TRBV9 and TRBJ1-1; tentative D call: TRBD1 (5 bases). The germline CDR1 and CDR2 sequences are SGDLS and YYNGEE. This CDR3 is 15 amino acids long. Trimming removed 5 bases from V and 0 bases from J, with 14 bases in between. The full variable domain, its missing parts supplied by reference TRBV9 and TRBJ1-1, is DSGVTQTPKHLITATGQRVTLRCSPRSGDLSVYWYQQSLDQGLQFLIQYYNGEERAKGNILERFSAQQFPDLHSELNLSSLELGDSALYFCASRGDMGMNTEAFFGQGTRLTVV.

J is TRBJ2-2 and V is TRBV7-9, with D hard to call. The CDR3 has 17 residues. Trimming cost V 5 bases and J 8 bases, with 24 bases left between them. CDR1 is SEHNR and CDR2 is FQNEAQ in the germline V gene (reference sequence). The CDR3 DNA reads TGTGCCAGCAGCCCCTCGACCCGAAAGGCTTCCACGGGGGAGCTGTTTTTT. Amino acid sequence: CASSPSTRKASTGELFF.

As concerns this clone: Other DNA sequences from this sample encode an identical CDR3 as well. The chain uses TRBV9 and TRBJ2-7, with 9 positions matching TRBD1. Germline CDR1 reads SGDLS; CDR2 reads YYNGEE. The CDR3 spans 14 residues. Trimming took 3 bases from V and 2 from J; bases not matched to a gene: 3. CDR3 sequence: CASSAGQGTYEQYF. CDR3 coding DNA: TGTGCCAGCAGCGCCGGACAGGGGACCTACGAGCAGTACTTC.

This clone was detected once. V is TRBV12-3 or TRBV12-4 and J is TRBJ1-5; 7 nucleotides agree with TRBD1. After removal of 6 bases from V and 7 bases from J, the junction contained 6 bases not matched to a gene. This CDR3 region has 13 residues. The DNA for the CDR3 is TGTGCCAGCAGCCTACAGGGGACCCAGCCCCAGCATTTT. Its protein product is CASSLQGTQPQHF.

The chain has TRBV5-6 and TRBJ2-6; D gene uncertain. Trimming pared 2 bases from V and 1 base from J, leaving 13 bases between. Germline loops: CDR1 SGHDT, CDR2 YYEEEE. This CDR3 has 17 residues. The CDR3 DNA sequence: TGTGCCAGCAGCTTCTCACCGGCCCAATCTGGGGCCAACGTCCTGACTTTC. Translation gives CASSFSPAQSGANVLTF.

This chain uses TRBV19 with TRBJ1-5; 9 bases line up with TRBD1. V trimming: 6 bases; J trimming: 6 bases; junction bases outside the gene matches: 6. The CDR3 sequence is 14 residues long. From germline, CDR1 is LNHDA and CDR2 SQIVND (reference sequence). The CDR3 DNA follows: TGTGCCAGTAGGGGACAGGGAATTCTTCAGCCCCAGCATTTT. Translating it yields CASRGQGILQPQHF.

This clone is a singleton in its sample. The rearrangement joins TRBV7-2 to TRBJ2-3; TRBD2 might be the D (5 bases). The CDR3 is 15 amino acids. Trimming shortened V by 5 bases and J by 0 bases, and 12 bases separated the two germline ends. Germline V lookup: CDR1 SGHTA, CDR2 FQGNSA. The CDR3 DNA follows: TGTGCCAGCAGCCTGAACGGGGTTAGCACAGATACGCAGTATTTT. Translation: CASSLNGVSTDTQYF.

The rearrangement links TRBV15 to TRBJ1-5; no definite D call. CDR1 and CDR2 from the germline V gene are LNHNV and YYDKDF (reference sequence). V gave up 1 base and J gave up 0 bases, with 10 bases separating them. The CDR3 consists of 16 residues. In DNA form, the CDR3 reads TGTGCCACCAGCAGAGGGGGAACAGTTAGCAATCAGCCCCAGCATTTT. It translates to CATSRGGTVSNQPQHF.

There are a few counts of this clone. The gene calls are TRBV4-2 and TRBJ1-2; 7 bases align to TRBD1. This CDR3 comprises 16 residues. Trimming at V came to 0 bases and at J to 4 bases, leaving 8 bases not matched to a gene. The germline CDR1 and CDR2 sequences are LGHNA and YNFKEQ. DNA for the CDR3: TGTGCCAGCAGCCAAGACCAACAGGGGTTTGTCTATGGCTACACCTTC. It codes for CASSQDQQGFVYGYTF.

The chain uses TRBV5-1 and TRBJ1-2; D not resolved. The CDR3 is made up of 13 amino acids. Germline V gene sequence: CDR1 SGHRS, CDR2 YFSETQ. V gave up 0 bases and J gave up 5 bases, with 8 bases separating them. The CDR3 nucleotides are TGCGCCAGCAGCTTGGCGGATCTTTATGGCTACACCTTC. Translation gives CASSLADLYGYTF.

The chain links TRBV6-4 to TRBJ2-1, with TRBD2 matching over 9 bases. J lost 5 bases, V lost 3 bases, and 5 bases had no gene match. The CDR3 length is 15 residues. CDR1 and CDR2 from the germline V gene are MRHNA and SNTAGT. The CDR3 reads CASSEKLAGNNEQFF. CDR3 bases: TGTGCCAGCAGTGAAAAGCTAGCGGGGAACAATGAGCAGTTCTTC.